This is a list of T cell receptor beta chains from one sample in a study of shared clonotypes between healthy human individuals. The assay was immunoSEQ multiplex PCR, and TCRdb's table has in-frame clones only and misses some. The sample contains 2 million to 3 million clones, more than 90% of which appear only once. Sequenced input: naive CD4+ T cells sorted from blood. All receptors derive from a man aged 18-30 years in good health. The CDR3 runs from the conserved cysteine through the conserved F or W. The D gene is left open where the match is weak. Only part of the rows carry a size: once, few, many, or a class if the clone is expanded.

TRBV4-3,TRBD2,once,TRBJ2-5,TGCGCCAGCTCGACCGGGACTAGCGGGAGGGAAGAGACCCAGTACTTC,CASSTGTSGREETQYF
TRBV11-3,NA,NA,TRBJ1-5,TGTGCCAGCAGCTTAGATCAGCTTGCAGGGTTCAATCAGCCCCAGCATTTT,CASSLDQLAGFNQPQHF
TRBV2,NA,NA,TRBJ2-7,TGTGCCAGCACTCCGATACAGGGTGCTGGGCAGTACTTC,CASTPIQGAGQYF
TRBV28,TRBD1,NA,TRBJ1-5,TGTGCCACCAACAGGGGTAGTTTGCCCCAGCATTTT,CATNRGSLPQHF
TRBV30,TRBD1,NA,TRBJ2-7,TGTGCCTGGAGTGCGGGACAGGGGGAGTACTTC,CAWSAGQGEYF
TRBV11-3,NA,once,TRBJ2-5,TGTGCCAGCAGCTTTGGCGGGGCGGACGGGGAGACCCAGTACTTC,CASSFGGADGETQYF
TRBV28,NA,NA,TRBJ1-2,TGTGCCAGCAGTTTATGGGGGGAGGCTCGCTATGGCTACACCTTC,CASSLWGEARYGYTF
TRBV15,NA,NA,TRBJ2-7,TGTGCCACCTCGAAGGGATTCTCCTACGAGCAGTACTTC,CATSKGFSYEQYF
TRBV6-6,NA,NA,TRBJ1-1,TGTGCCAGCAGGACAGGAGGGTACACTGAAGCTTTCTTT,CASRTGGYTEAFF
TRBV4-2,NA,NA,TRBJ1-6,TGTGCCAGCAGCCCGCGGTTGGGCGGAGGGTCCTATAATTCACCCCTCCACTTT,CASSPRLGGGSYNSPLHF
TRBV6-5,NA,NA,TRBJ2-7,TGTGCCAGCAGTTACTCATGGGAGGCGGTTGGCGAGCAGTACTTC,CASSYSWEAVGEQYF